Shown below are 13 T cell receptor beta chains from a single sample sequenced in a study of blood T cell repertoires in COVID-19. Data came from immunoSEQ multiplex PCR; TCRdb stores just in-frame clones and leaves some out. This sample has hundreds of thousands of clones; around nine tenths occur once, and the top ten carry 1.5% to 2%. Sequencing input: peripheral blood. These receptors came from a woman aged 30 to 39 with COVID-19, enrolled during active disease.

This clone was observed once. The chain recombines TRBV13 with TRBJ2-3; the match to TRBD2 covers 8 bases. Looked up from germline, CDR1 is PRHDT and CDR2 is FYEKMQ (reference sequence). After removal of 1 base from V and 0 bases from J, the junction contained 6 bases not matched to a gene. The CDR3 spans 17 residues. The CDR3 loop reads CASSLAGGISSTDTQYF. Written as DNA, the CDR3 is TGTGCCAGCAGCTTAGCGGGGGGGATTTCGAGCACAGATACGCAGTATTTT.

The rearrangement uses TRBV15 and TRBJ1-2, with 10 bases aligning to TRBD1. This CDR3 has 15 amino acids. Trimming removed 1 base from V and 4 bases from J; junction bases left unmatched: 3. Germline V gene lookup returns CDR1 LNHNV and CDR2 YYDKDF (reference sequence). The CDR3 region is CATSRGQGALYGYTF. The CDR3, as DNA: TGTGCCACCAGCAGAGGACAGGGGGCTCTCTATGGCTACACCTTC.

The chain couples TRBV1 to TRBJ2-7; no check of the table's D call, TRBD2, against the DNA was made. TRBV1 is termed a pseudogene. The CDR3 is made up of 10 amino acids. This chain's CDR3 is CTELVYEQYF. In nucleotides, the CDR3 is TGCACCGAACTAGTCTACGAGCAGTACTTC.

This chain connects TRBV18 to TRBJ1-2, with D uncertain. The CDR3 loop spans 13 amino acids. Trimming pared 3 bases from V and 6 bases from J, leaving 11 bases between. CDR1 KGHSH and CDR2 LQKENI come from the germline V gene. The CDR3 loop reads CASSPQEADGYTF. The CDR3 bases are TGTGCCAGCTCACCGCAGGAGGCTGATGGCTACACCTTC.

The rearrangement joins TRBV19 to TRBJ2-1, with a possible D match to TRBD2 (6 bases). This CDR3 spans 12 amino acids. Trimming shortened V by 3 bases and J by 10 bases, and 10 bases separated the two germline ends. Germline V gene sequence: CDR1 LNHDA, CDR2 SQIVND (reference sequence). Written as DNA, the CDR3 is TGTGCCAGTAGTATCGGGGGTTTAGAGCAGTTCTTC. Translated, it gives CASSIGGLEQFF.

This sequence joins TRBV4-1 and TRBJ2-5, with a weak D call TRBD1 (6 bases). Germline CDR1 reads MGHRA; CDR2 reads YSYEKL. There are 15 residues in the CDR3. V shed 0 bases and J shed 4 bases, with 12 bases lying between them. CDR3: CASSQDGGIGETQYF. The CDR3 DNA follows: TGCGCCAGCAGCCAAGATGGGGGCATAGGAGAGACCCAGTACTTC.

This chain's CDR3 is CASSSTGDTQYF. The CDR3 nucleotides read TGCGCCAGCAGCTCAACCGGAGATACGCAGTATTTT. The rearrangement joins TRBV5-1 to TRBJ2-3; D is undetermined. V was trimmed by 3 bases and J by 5 bases, leaving 7 bases between them. CDR3 length: 12 residues. Germline values: CDR1 SGHRS, CDR2 YFSETQ.

The chain recombines TRBV10-3 with TRBJ2-3, with TRBD2 identical over 7 bases. Looked up from germline, CDR1 is ENHRY and CDR2 is SYGVKD. The CDR3 length is 15 residues. The J segment lost 0 bases and the V segment lost 3 bases, leaving 3 bases of the junction unmatched. CDR3 DNA sequence: TGTGCCATCAGTGATCTAGCGGCTAGCACAGATACGCAGTATTTT. Residues: CAISDLAASTDTQYF.

The chain has TRBV6-5 and TRBJ1-4; D not certain. Trimming pared 2 bases from V and 8 bases from J, leaving 9 bases between. From germline, CDR1 is MNHEY and CDR2 SVGAGI. The CDR3 extends over 13 amino acids. The CDR3 here is CASSYRGGEKLFF. In DNA, the CDR3 is TGTGCCAGCAGTTACCGGGGAGGGGAAAAACTGTTTTTT.

The chain employs TRBV5-1 and TRBJ2-7, with TRBD1 as a possible D gene (6 bases). The V gene's germline CDR1 is SGHRS and CDR2 YFSETQ. CDR3 length equals 13 residues. V lost 5 bases to trimming and J lost 2 bases, with 11 bases between them. In nucleotides, the CDR3 is TGCGCCAGCAGTCCCCGGACAGCCTACGAGCAGTACTTC. Translation gives CASSPRTAYEQYF.

The chain carries TRBV10-3 and TRBJ1-3, with 7 bases matching TRBD1. The J segment lost 4 bases and the V segment lost 4 bases, leaving 13 bases of the junction unmatched. The CDR3 runs to 17 residues. Per the germline V gene, CDR1 is ENHRY and CDR2 is SYGVKD. The CDR3 coding sequence is TGTGCCATCAGTGGGTACAAGGGGGCCCTTTCGGGAAACACCATATATTTT. It encodes CAISGYKGALSGNTIYF.

This sequence joins TRBV19 and TRBJ1-2; D not resolved. Trimming left V 7 bases short and J 1 base short, with 13 bases between. The CDR3 loop spans 14 amino acids. The V gene's germline CDR1 is LNHDA and CDR2 SQIVND (reference sequence). The CDR3 loop is CASIRAGNNYGYTF. CDR3 bases: TGTGCCAGTATTAGAGCAGGAAATAACTATGGCTACACCTTC. Full variable domain (remainder filled in from reference TRBV19 and TRBJ1-2): DGGITQSPKYLFRKEGQNVTLSCEQNLNHDAMYWYRQDPGQGLRLIYYSQIVNDFQKGDIAEGYSVSREKKESFPLTVTSAQKNPTAFYLCASIRAGNNYGYTFGSGTRLTVV.

The V gene is TRBV7-6, the J gene TRBJ1-1, with TRBD1 matching over 10 bases. The CDR3 extends over 16 amino acids. Germline trimming cut 4 bases from V and 0 bases from J; bases unmatched to any gene: 5. Germline CDR1 is SGHVS and CDR2 is FNYEAQ. CDR3 nucleotide sequence: TGTGCCAGCAGCTCTTCGACAGGGGGCCTGAACACTGAAGCTTTCTTT. Translated, it gives CASSSSTGGLNTEAFF.